This TCR beta chain was sequenced in a study of blood T cell repertoires in COVID-19. CDR3 length: 15 residues. The germline gives CDR1 SGDLS, CDR2 YYNGEE. Between the trimmed V and J ends, which lost 0 bases and 8 bases, there was a span of 14 bases. Assay: immunoSEQ multiplex PCR; the TCRdb copy retains only in-frame clones and omits some. In the table there are about 130,000 clones, 70% to 80% of which are singletons. The sample holds a few counts of this clone. What was sequenced was peripheral blood. The clonotype was recovered from a woman between 65 and 79 years old with COVID-19, enrolled during active disease. The chain recombines TRBV9 with TRBJ1-4; D unresolved. The DNA for the CDR3 is TGTGCCAGCAGCGTAGCTGAGGCCCTTGGGGAAAAACTGTTTTTT. It is translated as CASSVAEALGEKLFF.